Following are 6 T cell receptor beta chains from one sample sequenced in a study of T cell responses to AZD1222 COVID-19 vaccine. Assay used: immunoSEQ multiplex PCR; TCRdb lists only in-frame clones, some missing. The top ten clones hold approximately 1.5% of a sample with 140,000 to 150,000 clones, 75% to 95% of them seen once. Specimen: peripheral blood, collected on day 0 of AZD1222 vaccination. These receptors all stem from an adult in good health.

The rearrangement links TRBV19 to TRBJ1-1, with D perhaps TRBD1 (6 bases). Trimming cost V 6 bases and J 5 bases, with 22 bases left between them. The CDR3 totals 16 residues. Germline CDR1 and CDR2: LNHDA and SQIVND (reference sequence). The CDR3 DNA reads as TGTGCCAGTAGCCCATGGGAGAACAGGGCAAGGACTGAAGCTTTCTTT. It yields the protein CASSPWENRARTEAFF.

This clone occurred once. The rearrangement uses TRBV25-1 and TRBJ2-5, with 10 positions matching TRBD1. CDR1 MGHDK and CDR2 SYGVNS come from the germline V gene. The CDR3 covers 17 residues. The V segment lost 3 bases and the J segment 4 bases; nucleotides outside the gene matches: 11. CDR3 nucleotides: TGTGCCAGCAGTGACAATTGGGGACAGGGGACGGGAGAGACCCAGTACTTC. It is translated as CASSDNWGQGTGETQYF.

The chain recombines TRBV23-1 with TRBJ1-5, with D perhaps matching TRBD1 (6 bases). TRBV23-1 is filed as an ORF, its function uncertain. CDR3 length: 18 amino acids. V gave up 2 bases and J gave up 7 bases, with 24 bases separating them. The chain's CDR3 is CASSQQSVDGRGDQPQHF. CDR3 nucleotides: TGCGCCAGCAGTCAACAATCCGTGGACGGGAGGGGGGACCAGCCCCAGCATTTT.

The CDR3 DNA is TGTGCCTGGAGGTGGGGGTTCGGTAGCACAGATACGCAGTATTTT. Encoded protein: CAWRWGFGSTDTQYF. The chain couples TRBV30 to TRBJ2-3, with D possibly being TRBD1 or TRBD2 (5 bases each). Per the germline V gene, CDR1 is GTSNPN and CDR2 is SVGIG (reference sequence). CDR3 size: 15 residues. V was cut by 3 bases and J by 0 bases, with 13 bases left in between.

V is TRBV19 and J is TRBJ2-2; perhaps D is TRBD1 or TRBD2 (5 bases each). Germline V gene lookup returns CDR1 LNHDA and CDR2 SQIVND (reference sequence). The CDR3 runs to 15 residues. The ends were cut back, 2 bases at V and 2 bases at J, with 9 bases in the middle. CDR3 amino acids: CASSIRDGNTGELFF. The CDR3 DNA sequence: TGTGCCAGTAGTATAAGGGACGGTAACACCGGGGAGCTGTTTTTT.

DNA of the CDR3: TGTGCCAGCAGTGAGGACGGAGATCAGCCCCAGCATTTT. It encodes CASSEDGDQPQHF. V gene TRBV28 combines with J gene TRBJ1-5; D is unclear. This CDR3 region has 13 residues. Germline CDR1 reads MDHEN; CDR2 reads SYDVKM. V was cut by 5 bases and J by 5 bases, with 10 bases left in between. Supplemented by reference TRBV28 and TRBJ1-5, the full variable domain reads DVKVTQSSRYLVKRTGEKVFLECVQDMDHENMFWYRQDPGLGLRLIYFSYDVKMKEKGDIPEGYSVSREKKERFSLILESASTNQTSMYLCASSEDGDQPQHFGDGTRLSIL.